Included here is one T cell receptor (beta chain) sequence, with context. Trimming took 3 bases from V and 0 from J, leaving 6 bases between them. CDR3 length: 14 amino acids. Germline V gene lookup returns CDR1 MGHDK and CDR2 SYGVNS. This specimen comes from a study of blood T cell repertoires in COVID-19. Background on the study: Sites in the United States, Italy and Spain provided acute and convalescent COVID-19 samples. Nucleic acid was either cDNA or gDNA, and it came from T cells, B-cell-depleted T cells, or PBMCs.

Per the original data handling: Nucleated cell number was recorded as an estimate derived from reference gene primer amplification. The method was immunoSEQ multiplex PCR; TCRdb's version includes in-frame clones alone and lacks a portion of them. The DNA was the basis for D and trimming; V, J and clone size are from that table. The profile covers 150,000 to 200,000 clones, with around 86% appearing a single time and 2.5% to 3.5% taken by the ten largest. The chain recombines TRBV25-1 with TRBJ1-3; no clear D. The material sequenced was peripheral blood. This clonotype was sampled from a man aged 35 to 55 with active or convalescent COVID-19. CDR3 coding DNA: TGTGCCAGCAGTGACCCTTACTCTGGAAACACCATATATTTT. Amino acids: CASSDPYSGNTIYF.